The 26 T cell receptor beta chains in this list originate from one sample, sequenced in a study of T cell changes during pregnancy in multiple sclerosis. TCRdb's copy holds only in-frame clones and misses some; the assay was immunoSEQ multiplex PCR. The sample contains 90,000 or so clones, 90% to 95% of which appear only once. The input for sequencing was peripheral blood, taken after pregnancy. The receptors were gathered from a female donor in good health, enrolled as a control in a pregnancy study.

V gene TRBV19 combines with J gene TRBJ2-2, with 10 positions matching TRBD2. This CDR3 is 15 amino acids long. Germline V lookup: CDR1 LNHDA, CDR2 SQIVND (reference sequence). V shed 7 bases, J shed 6 bases, and the junction held 8 bases outside the gene matches. Here the CDR3 reads CASKELAGESGELFF. CDR3 nucleotides: TGTGCCAGTAAGGAGCTAGCGGGAGAATCCGGGGAGCTGTTTTTT.

The chain has TRBV5-1 and TRBJ2-3; D possibly corresponds to TRBD2 (5 bases). CDR1 and CDR2 (germline): SGHRS, YFSETQ. V shed 3 bases and J shed 2 bases, with 10 bases lying between them. This CDR3 is 14 amino acids long. The CDR3 DNA sequence: TGCGCCAGCAGCTCTTCTAGCATCACAGATACGCAGTATTTT. It specifies CASSSSSITDTQYF.

J is TRBJ2-3 and V is TRBV4-2; TRBD2 aligns across 11 bases. Germline V lookup: CDR1 LGHNA, CDR2 YNFKEQ. The CDR3 contains 18 residues. V trimming: 0 bases; J trimming: 5 bases; junction bases outside the gene matches: 10. As DNA, the CDR3 is TGTGCCAGCAGCCAAGATCCCCGGCTAGCGGGAGGAGGAGATACGCAGTATTTT. It is translated as CASSQDPRLAGGGDTQYF.

J is TRBJ1-1 and V is TRBV6-6, with 11 bases matching TRBD1. J was trimmed by 5 bases and V by 5 bases; bases with no gene match: 10. Germline V gene sequence: CDR1 MNHNY, CDR2 SVGAGI (reference sequence). The CDR3 has 16 amino acids. Here the CDR3 reads CASSGQGQGANTEAFF. The CDR3 coding sequence is TGTGCCAGCAGTGGCCAAGGACAGGGGGCCAATACTGAAGCTTTCTTT.

The V call is TRBV7-2, the J call TRBJ2-1; TRBD2 matches 11 bases. The length of the CDR3 is 14 residues. V dropped 5 bases and J dropped 6; count of bases not matched to a gene: 3. The germline V gene encodes CDR1 SGHTA and CDR2 FQGNSA. The CDR3 here is CASSPGTSGNEQFF. The CDR3 DNA reads TGTGCCAGCAGCCCCGGGACTAGCGGCAATGAGCAGTTCTTC.

The rearrangement joins TRBV29-1 to TRBJ2-7; the match to TRBD1 covers 11 bases. V shed 0 bases and J 2 bases; nucleotides not matched to a gene: 3. This CDR3 has 15 residues. Germline CDR1 and CDR2: SQVTM and ANQGSEA. In DNA form, the CDR3 reads TGCAGCGTTGAAGATCCGGGACAGGGGGCCTACGAGCAGTACTTC. This sequence encodes CSVEDPGQGAYEQYF.

The table lists this clone with a few counts. The sample contains more than one DNA sequence encoding this CDR3. The rearrangement uses TRBV28 and TRBJ2-7; 8 nucleotides align to TRBD2. CDR1 MDHEN and CDR2 SYDVKM come from the germline V gene. There are 15 residues in the CDR3. Losses at the gene ends were 4 bases for V and 4 bases for J; bases not matched to a gene: 9. DNA of the CDR3: TGTGCCAGCAGTTCCCCTCGGGGGGGCTCGTACGAGCAGTACTTC. Protein sequence: CASSSPRGGSYEQYF.

This clone was seen a single time. The rearrangement joins TRBV5-4 to TRBJ1-1; D is unresolved. This CDR3 comprises 16 residues. The germline CDR1 and CDR2 sequences are SGHNT and YYREEE (reference sequence). Trimming shortened V by 0 bases and J by 2 bases, and 14 bases separated the two germline ends. CDR3 amino acids: CASSLAAGSFNTEAFF. The DNA for the CDR3 is TGTGCCAGCAGCTTGGCCGCGGGGAGTTTTAACACTGAAGCTTTCTTT.

This clone was detected once. The chain's CDR3 is CASSVSGQGLTYEQYF. For the CDR3, the DNA is TGTGCCAGTAGTGTCTCGGGACAGGGATTAACCTACGAGCAGTACTTC. The genes are TRBV19 and TRBJ2-7; 9 bases match TRBD1. CDR3 size: 16 residues. V gave up 5 bases and J gave up 2 bases; unmatched junction bases: 10. In germline, CDR1 is LNHDA, CDR2 SQIVND (reference sequence).

The gene calls are TRBV5-8 and TRBJ1-2; TRBD1 agrees at 10 bases. V shed 7 bases, J shed 3 bases, and the junction held 24 bases outside the gene matches. The CDR3 covers 20 residues. Germline lookup yields CDR1 SGHTS and CDR2 YDEGEE. CDR3 bases: TGTGCCAGCCCTTTCCCCCTCAACCGGGACAGGGGACCCTTGGACTATGGCTACACCTTC. This translates into CASPFPLNRDRGPLDYGYTF.

The V and J genes are TRBV4-1 and TRBJ2-5; 9 bases match TRBD2. With V trimmed by 4 bases and J by 4 bases, 13 bases remained unmatched. Germline-derived CDR1 and CDR2 are MGHRA and YSYEKL. The CDR3 runs to 17 residues. The CDR3 nucleotides are TGCGCCAGCAGCCTGTGGGGCGGGAGGGTGGCGGCAGAGACCCAGTACTTC. This gives the protein CASSLWGGRVAAETQYF.

This clone was recorded once. CDR3 region: CAWSARLLAGGLGTQYF. Written as DNA, the CDR3 is TGTGCCTGGAGTGCCCGTCTTCTAGCGGGAGGGCTCGGTACGCAGTATTTT. The rearrangement joins TRBV30 to TRBJ2-3; 12 bases are shared with TRBD2. The ends lost 1 base at V and 8 bases at J; junction bases unmatched: 13. The CDR3 runs to 17 residues. Germline V gene sequence: CDR1 GTSNPN, CDR2 SVGIG (reference sequence).

The chain joins TRBV7-9 to TRBJ2-3; tentatively, D is TRBD2 (6 bases). Germline CDR1 and CDR2: SEHNR and FQNEAQ (reference sequence). This CDR3 spans 15 amino acids. V lost 5 bases and J 4 bases, leaving 16 bases between the germline ends. CDR3 protein: CASSRRGSGADTQYF. CDR3 DNA: TGTGCCAGCAGCCGCCGGGGGAGCGGCGCAGATACGCAGTATTTT.

The V and J genes are TRBV1 and TRBJ2-1; whether TRBD2, the table's D call, matches the DNA was not checked. TRBV1 corresponds to a pseudogene. The CDR3 runs to 15 residues. The CDR3 loop is CTSSHLAVSEDEQFF. CDR3 bases: TGCACCAGCAGCCATCTTGCGGTCTCTGAGGATGAGCAGTTCTTC.

V usage is TRBV9 and J usage is TRBJ1-2; D might be TRBD1 (6 bases). Germline V lookup: CDR1 SGDLS, CDR2 YYNGEE. V was trimmed by 0 bases and J by 4 bases, leaving 16 bases between them. The CDR3 length is 16 residues. The CDR3 spells CASSVDPQGAGYGYTF. CDR3 nucleotide sequence: TGTGCCAGCAGCGTAGACCCACAGGGCGCTGGCTATGGCTACACCTTC.

This chain uses TRBV7-9 with TRBJ2-2; D is possibly TRBD2 (6 bases). Looked up from germline, CDR1 is SEHNR and CDR2 is FQNEAQ (reference sequence). This CDR3 is 16 amino acids long. V was pared by 3 bases and J by 1 base, with 12 bases between. In nucleotides, the CDR3 is TGTGCCAGCAGCTTTGCGGGGTGGTTGAACACCGGGGAGCTGTTTTTT. Its protein is CASSFAGWLNTGELFF.

This clone came up once. The chain has TRBV7-2 and TRBJ2-7, with D possibly TRBD1 on 5 matching bases. The CDR3 consists of 15 residues. Per germline, CDR1 SGHTA and CDR2 FQGNSA. V shed 5 bases and J shed 0 bases, with 14 bases lying between them. Here the CDR3 DNA reads TGTGCCAGCAGCCTAGGGGCGCCATCCTCCTACGAGCAGTACTTC. It specifies CASSLGAPSSYEQYF.

The chain combines TRBV7-9 with TRBJ2-4; TRBD2 is a possible D gene (6 bases). This CDR3 region has 13 residues. Germline V gives CDR1 SEHNR, CDR2 FQNEAQ (reference sequence). V was trimmed by 5 bases and J by 8 bases, leaving 13 bases between them. As DNA, the CDR3 is TGTGCCAGCAGCCCCTGGGACTTCGACATTCAGTACTTC. As protein: CASSPWDFDIQYF.

The chain has TRBV2 and TRBJ2-7; D is possibly TRBD2 (5 bases). CDR1 and CDR2 (germline): SNHLY, FYNNEI. Trimming stripped 8 bases from V and 2 bases from J, with 13 bases between. The CDR3 totals 13 residues. The CDR3 region has the DNA TGTGCCAGCCTTAATGAGGGCGCCTACGAGCAGTACTTC. Translation gives CASLNEGAYEQYF.

The chain combines TRBV5-1 with TRBJ2-1, with D perhaps matching TRBD1 (5 bases). Germline CDR1 is SGHRS and CDR2 is YFSETQ. This CDR3 spans 16 amino acids. Trimming cost V 0 bases and J 5 bases, with 15 bases left between them. This chain's CDR3 is CASSLGSPLGDNEQFF. Written as DNA, the CDR3 is TGCGCCAGCAGCTTGGGTTCCCCATTAGGGGACAATGAGCAGTTCTTC.

This chain uses TRBV9 with TRBJ2-3; D is unresolved. The germline V and J ends were trimmed by 0 bases and 5 bases, with 4 bases remaining between them. Germline CDR1 SGDLS, CDR2 YYNGEE. The CDR3 spans 12 residues. CDR3 nucleotides: TGTGCCAGCAGCGTAGATAAAGATACGCAGTATTTT. This encodes CASSVDKDTQYF.

This chain links TRBV6-1 with TRBJ1-5; 9 nucleotides match TRBD1. J was trimmed by 7 bases and V by 5 bases; bases with no gene match: 9. The CDR3 is 15 residues long. CDR1 is MNHNS, CDR2 SASEGT, per germline. Here the CDR3 reads CASSQKGDRDQPQHF. The CDR3 coding sequence is TGTGCCAGCAGTCAAAAGGGGGACAGGGACCAGCCCCAGCATTTT.

The chain employs TRBV11-2 and TRBJ2-3; the D gene is possibly TRBD2 (6 bases). CDR1 and CDR2 from the germline V gene are SGHAT and FQNNGV. V lost 5 bases, J lost 4 bases, and 19 bases lay in between. This CDR3 has 16 residues. The DNA of the CDR3 is TGTGCCAGCAGCCATAGTTGGGGGGAGATCGCAGATACGCAGTATTTT. Translated: CASSHSWGEIADTQYF.

The rearrangement uses TRBV5-4 and TRBJ2-7; D perhaps matches TRBD2 (6 bases). Germline V CDR1 and CDR2: SGHNT, YYREEE (reference sequence). The length of the CDR3 is 16 residues. V was cut by 0 bases and J by 0 bases, with 13 bases left in between. The CDR3 loop reads CASSLEAGKSSYEQYF. The CDR3 bases are TGTGCCAGCAGCTTGGAGGCGGGAAAGAGCTCCTACGAGCAGTACTTC.

The chain joins TRBV6-6 to TRBJ2-7; D uncertain. This CDR3 contains 12 residues. V was cut by 5 bases and J by 2 bases, with 7 bases left in between. Germline CDR1 is MNHNY and CDR2 is SVGAGI (reference sequence). The CDR3 DNA reads as TGTGCCAGCAGTAACAACCCCTACGAGCAGTACTTC. Translated: CASSNNPYEQYF.

This clone appeared once. The rearrangement uses TRBV29-1 and TRBJ2-1; TRBD1 is a possible D gene (6 bases). Trimming took 6 bases from V and 5 from J, leaving 14 bases between them. From germline, CDR1 is SQVTM and CDR2 ANQGSEA. The CDR3 is made up of 13 amino acids. The CDR3 coding sequence is TGCAGCGTCAACAGGGACCGAGACAATGAGCAGTTCTTC. It encodes CSVNRDRDNEQFF.